The 18 T cell receptor beta chains in this list originate from one sample, sequenced in a study of blood T cell repertoires in COVID-19. Data came from immunoSEQ multiplex PCR; TCRdb stores just in-frame clones and leaves some out. This sample has a few hundred thousand clones, with about 86% found just once. Material for sequencing was peripheral blood. All receptors come from a person aged 65-85 years with COVID-19, enrolled during active disease.

The rearrangement links TRBV4-3 to TRBJ2-1, with 11 bases aligning to TRBD2. The ends lost 4 bases at V and 8 bases at J; junction bases unmatched: 10. The germline V gene encodes CDR1 LGHNA and CDR2 YSLEER. The CDR3 runs to 16 residues. The CDR3 reads CASSLQATSGVDEQFF. The CDR3 DNA is TGCGCCAGCAGCCTTCAAGCGACTAGCGGGGTCGATGAGCAGTTCTTC.

The V gene is TRBV12-5, the J gene TRBJ2-5; a possible D gene is TRBD2 (6 bases). Trimming took off 4 bases at V and 2 bases at J, with 17 bases between the two ends. The CDR3 totals 16 residues. The germline V gene has CDR1 LGHNT and CDR2 FRNRAP. CDR3 residues: CASGSAAGLQQETQYF. The CDR3 bases are TGTGCTAGTGGTTCCGCGGCGGGACTGCAGCAAGAGACCCAGTACTTC.

The rearrangement joins TRBV7-9 to TRBJ1-2; D uncertain. Trimming cost V 0 bases and J 8 bases, with 13 bases left between them. CDR3 length equals 14 residues. Germline CDR1 SEHNR, CDR2 FQNEAQ (reference sequence). CDR3 DNA sequence: TGTGCCAGCAGCTTAGCCGGGTCTTCGGAAGGCTACACCTTC. It translates to CASSLAGSSEGYTF.

The chain uses TRBV11-2 and TRBJ2-1; 14 nucleotides line up with TRBD2. The trim removed 0 bases at V and 9 bases at J, leaving 10 bases unmatched. The germline V gene encodes CDR1 SGHAT and CDR2 FQNNGV. The CDR3 contains 18 residues. The CDR3 loop is CASSLDLVTSGRASEQFF. The CDR3 region has the DNA TGTGCCAGCAGCTTAGACCTCGTGACTAGCGGGAGGGCCAGTGAGCAGTTCTTC. Full variable domain (outside the CDR3, taken from reference TRBV11-2 and TRBJ2-1): EAGVAQSPRYKIIEKRQSVAFWCNPISGHATLYWYQQILGQGPKLLIQFQNNGVVDDSQLPKDRFSAERLKGVDSTLKIQPAKLEDSAVYLCASSLDLVTSGRASEQFFGPGTRLTVL.

The chain is built from TRBV29-1 and TRBJ1-2, with D perhaps matching TRBD1 (5 bases). From germline, CDR1 is SQVTM and CDR2 ANQGSEA. V dropped 6 bases and J dropped 8 bases, with 16 bases sitting between them. This CDR3 is built from 12 residues. CDR3 in amino acids: CSVWGGIGGYTF. CDR3 DNA: TGCAGCGTCTGGGGGGGGATTGGAGGCTACACCTTC.

This clone was seen once. The rearrangement joins TRBV20-1 to TRBJ1-1; D uncertain. Trimming pared 4 bases from V and 1 base from J, leaving 4 bases between. This CDR3 has 11 amino acids. The V gene's germline CDR1 is DFQATT and CDR2 SNEGSKA (reference sequence). As DNA, the CDR3 is TGCAGTGCTAACAGGAACACTGAAGCTTTCTTT. Residues: CSANRNTEAFF.

V and J are TRBV29-1 and TRBJ2-3; no definite D call. The germline CDR1 and CDR2 sequences are SQVTM and ANQGSEA. This CDR3 has 13 residues. The germline V and J ends were trimmed by 1 base and 4 bases, with 9 bases remaining between them. In DNA form, the CDR3 reads TGCAGCGTTGAAGGTAGCCCCGCAGATACGCAGTATTTT. It translates to CSVEGSPADTQYF.

The genes are TRBV10-1 and TRBJ2-2; 7 nucleotides match TRBD2. There are 18 residues in the CDR3. Looked up from germline, CDR1 is WNHNN and CDR2 is SYGVQD (reference sequence). The V and J ends lost 8 bases and 0 bases, in that order; junction bases with no gene match: 15. The CDR3 loop reads CASGSASGEGSNTGELFF. The CDR3 nucleotides read TGCGCCAGCGGAAGCGCGAGCGGGGAGGGTTCGAACACCGGGGAGCTGTTTTTT.

This rearrangement joins TRBV29-1 to TRBJ2-1; the match to TRBD2 covers 10 bases. V lost 5 bases to trimming and J lost 10 bases; unmatched junction nucleotides: 8. Germline lookup yields CDR1 SQVTM and CDR2 ANQGSEA. The CDR3 loop spans 13 amino acids. Here the CDR3 DNA reads TGCAGCGTTAAGGAGTTAGCGGGGGGCGAGCAGTTCTTC. Translation gives CSVKELAGGEQFF.

This clone was detected a few times. This sequence joins TRBV5-1 and TRBJ2-7, with a weak D call TRBD1 (5 bases). The CDR3 sequence is 14 residues long. The V end lost 0 bases, the J end lost 5 bases, and 12 bases lay between the germline ends. Germline V CDR1 and CDR2: SGHRS, YFSETQ. The CDR3 nucleotides are TGCGCCAGCAGCTTGGTGGGCAGGGTGAACGAGCAGTACTTC. Translation gives CASSLVGRVNEQYF. The entire variable domain, with the rest obtained from reference TRBV5-1 and TRBJ2-7, is as follows: KAGVTQTPRYLIKTRGQQVTLSCSPISGHRSVSWYQQTPGQGLQFLFEYFSETQRNKGNFPGRFSGRQFSNSRSEMNVSTLELGDSALYLCASSLVGRVNEQYFGPGTRLTVT.

The rearrangement joins TRBV27 to TRBJ1-1; D unclear. From germline, CDR1 is MNHEY and CDR2 SMNVEV (reference sequence). This CDR3 is 14 amino acids long. V was clipped by 5 bases and J by 0 bases, with 10 bases between them. The CDR3 bases are TGTGCCAGCAGTCGGTTTGCCCTGAACACTGAAGCTTTCTTT. Amino acid sequence: CASSRFALNTEAFF.

This clone has only a few counts. The chain carries TRBV2 and TRBJ1-6, with D possibly TRBD1 on 6 matching bases. CDR1 is SNHLY, CDR2 FYNNEI, per germline. CDR3 length: 16 residues. V lost 6 bases to trimming and J lost 10 bases, with 22 bases between them. This CDR3 reads CASRERRTVAGSPLHF. The CDR3 nucleotides read TGTGCCAGCAGGGAACGGAGGACAGTGGCGGGCTCACCCCTCCACTTT. The full variable domain, rest sourced from reference TRBV2 and TRBJ1-6, is EPEVTQTPSHQVTQMGQEVILRCVPISNHLYFYWYRQILGQKVEFLVSFYNNEISEKSEIFDDQFSVERPDGSNFTLKIRSTKLEDSAMYFCASRERRTVAGSPLHFGNGTRLTVT.

The V call is TRBV3-1 (or the pseudogene TRBV3-2), the J call TRBJ2-3, with 7 bases lining up with TRBD1. V shed 4 bases and J 3 bases; nucleotides not matched to a gene: 4. The germline CDR1 and CDR2 sequences are LGHDT and YNNKEL (reference sequence). This CDR3 is built from 14 residues. The CDR3 loop is CASSPGTVTDTQYF. As DNA, the CDR3 is TGTGCCAGCAGCCCCGGGACAGTAACAGATACGCAGTATTTT.

The chain has TRBV27 and TRBJ2-7, with 9 bases aligning to TRBD1. Trimming removed 7 bases from V and 4 bases from J; junction bases left unmatched: 11. Germline assignment: CDR1 MNHEY and CDR2 SMNVEV (reference sequence). The CDR3 is 15 residues long. This CDR3 reads CASTATGGKTYEQYF. The CDR3 DNA follows: TGTGCCAGCACCGCTACAGGGGGCAAAACTTACGAGCAGTACTTC.

The chain employs TRBV29-1 and TRBJ1-4; TRBD1 agrees at 7 bases. CDR1 is SQVTM, CDR2 ANQGSEA, per germline. With 6 bases clipped from V and 8 bases from J, the junction kept 9 bases outside the gene matches. CDR3 size: 13 residues. CDR3 DNA: TGCAGCGTCGGACAGGCGGGGAAAGAAAAACTGTTTTTT. Translating it yields CSVGQAGKEKLFF.

The chain has TRBV10-3 and TRBJ1-2; TRBD1 aligns across 8 bases. Germline V gives CDR1 ENHRY, CDR2 SYGVKD. The V segment lost 8 bases and the J segment 8 bases; nucleotides outside the gene matches: 7. This CDR3 spans 12 amino acids. CDR3 bases: TGTGCCATCCGCGGACAGGGCGGGGGCTACACCTTC. Translated: CAIRGQGGGYTF.

The DNA of the CDR3 is TGTGCCAGCAGTGCTGCAGGGGGAACTGAAGCTTTCTTT. This sequence encodes CASSAAGGTEAFF. The V and J genes are TRBV2 and TRBJ1-1, with 7 bases identical to TRBD1. Germline V gives CDR1 SNHLY, CDR2 FYNNEI. The CDR3 is 13 amino acids. V lost 4 bases and J lost 5; bases outside the gene matches: 4.

The V and J genes are TRBV9 and TRBJ2-7; D gene ambiguous. The germline gives CDR1 SGDLS, CDR2 YYNGEE. This CDR3 contains 13 residues. The ends were cut back, 3 bases at V and 6 bases at J, with 13 bases in the middle. CDR3 in amino acids: CASSAGALREQYF. As DNA, the CDR3 is TGTGCCAGCAGCGCAGGTGCCCTACGCGAGCAGTACTTC.